This T cell receptor beta chain was identified during a study of T cell repertoires in cytomegalovirus infection. Turning to the study itself: Recently identified HLA-C-restricted CMV epitopes were used, and well-studied HLA-B-restricted CMV epitopes were used as well.

The germline V and J ends were trimmed by 1 base and 1 base, with 7 bases remaining between them. The germline CDR1 and CDR2 sequences are LGHNA and YNFKEQ. This CDR3 is 14 amino acids long. Points on this clonotype: Its antigen is unidentified.

TCRdb ran MiXCR on the reads and lists one entry per CDR3 protein. The sample lists some 50,000 distinct CDR3 sequences, under 25% occurring once. This receptor was identified in a human donor in good health (CMV status not recorded). Some clones in this sample may be carry-over from other donors' samples. Sequencing was performed on CD8+ T cells from cultured PBMCs, taken from culture after CMV antigen stimulation. This chain joins TRBV4-2 and TRBJ1-1; D gene uncertain. As DNA, the CDR3 is TGTGCCAGCAGCCAAGTTCCGGGGAACACTGAAGCTTTCTTT. It encodes CASSQVPGNTEAFF.